These T cell receptor beta chains were read from a single sample in a study of T cells in Graves' hyperthyroidism and ophthalmopathy. In TCRdb, the multiplex PCR reads were re-called with MiXCR into one record per CDR3 protein. The table has hundreds of thousands of distinct CDR3 sequences, 11% to 15% seen once. Input material: blood. These receptors were obtained from a woman between 18 and 29 years old with Graves' hyperthyroidism. Both conserved end residues are part of each CDR3. The D gene is left open where the match is weak. A row's size may be missing; if present it is once, few, many or a size class.

J,size,D,V,DNA,CDR3
TRBJ1-1,.,.,TRBV11-2,TGTGCCAGCAGACCCGTAAAGGGGACTGAAGCTTTCTTT,CASRPVKGTEAFF
TRBJ1-1,few,.,TRBV4-3,.,CASSQVVGLGTEAFF
TRBJ2-4,once,.,TRBV29-1,TGCAGCGTTGAAGATGGCGGTAACATTCAGTACTTC,CSVEDGGNIQYF
TRBJ2-3,.,TRBD2,TRBV4-2,TGTGCCAGCAGGGAGACTAGCGGGAGCACAGATACGCAGTATTTT,CASRETSGSTDTQYF
TRBJ2-7,.,TRBD1,TRBV12-3/TRBV12-4,TGTGCCAGCAGTATATTGACAGGGGACTCCTACGAGCAGTACTTC,CASSILTGDSYEQYF
TRBJ2-2,.,.,TRBV5-1,TGCGCCAGCAGCTCGGACCTAGGGACCGGGGAGCTGTTTTTT,CASSSDLGTGELFF
TRBJ2-1,many,.,TRBV2,TGTGCCAGCAGCCCGGCCTCGAGCGTCGATGAGCAGTTCTTC,CASSPASSVDEQFF
TRBJ2-7,few,.,TRBV7-2,TGTGCCAGCAGCTTAGCGTCAGGGCTGTCCTACGAGCAGTACTTC,CASSLASGLSYEQYF
TRBJ1-1,.,TRBD1,TRBV5-1,TGCGCCAGCAGCCCTATGCTGAGGACAGGAATCCGCTTTATGAACACTGAAGCTTTCTTT,CASSPMLRTGIRFMNTEAFF
TRBJ1-1,many,.,TRBV2,TGTGCCACCGAGCCCGACTCCGACACTGAAGCTTTCTTT,CATEPDSDTEAFF
TRBJ2-7,.,.,TRBV25-1,TGTGCCAGCAGTGATCCGTACGGATACGAGCAGTACTTC,CASSDPYGYEQYF
TRBJ2-3,.,.,TRBV6-2/TRBV6-3,TGTGCCAGCAGAGGGGGGGCTTATAGCGGTAGCACAGATACGCAGTATTTT,CASRGGAYSGSTDTQYF
TRBJ2-1,many,.,TRBV27,TGTGCCAGCAGTTATAGACTAGAACTCAATGAGCAGTTCTTC,CASSYRLELNEQFF
TRBJ2-1,.,TRBD2,TRBV30,TGTGCCGTCGGGACTAGCGGGGTGTCCTACAATGAGCAGTTCTTC,CAVGTSGVSYNEQFF
TRBJ2-7,few,.,TRBV28,TGTGCCAGCAGTCCCTACTTTGGCCAGCGGAGCTCCTACGAGCAGTACTTC,CASSPYFGQRSSYEQYF
TRBJ1-4,.,TRBD1,TRBV4-1,TGCGCCAGCAGCCAAACGGATTCCAGGGGGAATGAAAAACTGTTTTTT,CASSQTDSRGNEKLFF
TRBJ2-5,many,.,TRBV2,TGTGCCGGGACGGGATCACACCTACCGTATGAGACCCAGTACTTC,CAGTGSHLPYETQYF
TRBJ1-5,.,.,TRBV20-1,TGCAGTGCTCTTCCCTGGACGGGAGGTGCCGGACAGCATTTT,CSALPWTGGAGQHF
TRBJ1-2,many,.,TRBV20-1,TGCAGTGCTAGCTACCCGGAGATATTTACGAATGGCTACACCTTC,CSASYPEIFTNGYTF
TRBJ2-3,few,TRBD1,TRBV27,TGTGCCAGCACCCCCTTTCCCGGGACAGGGGGGACAGATACGCAGTATTTT,CASTPFPGTGGTDTQYF
TRBJ1-1,many,.,TRBV3-1,TGTGCCAGCAGCCAAGATATAGGGGGACGGACTGAAGCTTTCTTT,CASSQDIGGRTEAFF
TRBJ1-3,.,.,TRBV20-1,TGCAGTGCTAGAGATCCAGGGACCGGGGGAGGAAACACCATATATTTT,CSARDPGTGGGNTIYF
TRBJ2-1,many,TRBD2,TRBV6-1,TGTGCCAGCAGTGAGACTAGCGGGAGTGCCGGCGAGCAGTTCTTC,CASSETSGSAGEQFF
TRBJ2-7,many,.,TRBV27,TGTGCCAGCAGTTCGTCCCAGGCAGGGCGCTCCTACGAGCAGTACTTC,CASSSSQAGRSYEQYF
TRBJ2-3,few,TRBD2,TRBV19,TGTGCCAGTATGCGTGGGGGGGAGAAAGATACGCAGTATTTT,CASMRGGEKDTQYF
TRBJ2-4,once,TRBD2,TRBV28,TGTGCCAGCAGCCCACGGATGACTAGCGGGAGGGGAAACATTCAGTACTTC,CASSPRMTSGRGNIQYF
TRBJ1-4,.,TRBD1,TRBV7-2,TGTGCCAGCAGCTTAGGGGCGGCCAGGGGGAATGAAAAACTGTTTTTT,CASSLGAARGNEKLFF
TRBJ2-7,.,TRBD2,TRBV5-5,TGTGCCAGCAGCTTCTCGGGAGGTTCGAGCGAGCAGTACTTC,CASSFSGGSSEQYF
TRBJ2-2,few,TRBD2,TRBV6-1,TGTGCCAGCAGTGAACGGTTCCTAGCGGAGACGAACACCGGGGAGCTGTTTTTT,CASSERFLAETNTGELFF
TRBJ1-1,.,.,TRBV19,TGTGCCAGTAGTTACGGATGGGGGAAAGCTTTCTTT,CASSYGWGKAFF
TRBJ2-5,.,.,TRBV20-1,TGCAGTGCTAGATTAGGGACAGGGCGGGGGGAAGAGACCCAGTACTTC,CSARLGTGRGEETQYF
TRBJ1-1,.,.,TRBV7-8,TGTGCCAGCAGCAATCGGGGTGAAGCTTTCTTT,CASSNRGEAFF
TRBJ1-5,.,.,TRBV7-9,TGTGCCAGCAGCCTAACGGGGGGCACGCGCAATCAGCCCCAGCATTTT,CASSLTGGTRNQPQHF
TRBJ2-4,.,.,TRBV13,TGTGCCAGCAGCTTCTCAGGGCTAGCCAAAAACATTCAGTACTTC,CASSFSGLAKNIQYF
TRBJ2-2,many,.,TRBV2,TGTGCCAGCAGTGAATTCCGCGGGCAGGGCGGGGAGCTGTTTTTT,CASSEFRGQGGELFF
TRBJ2-2,.,TRBD1,TRBV29-1,TGCAGCGTTACCGGGACAGGCAAGACCGGGGAGCTGTTTTTT,CSVTGTGKTGELFF
TRBJ1-2,few,TRBD1,TRBV6-1,TGTGCCAGCAGGGGACCCCGGGACAGGGACTCTAACTATGGCTACACCTTC,CASRGPRDRDSNYGYTF
TRBJ1-6,few,.,TRBV27,TGTGCCAGCAGTTTCCGACGGAGCTCCTATAATTCACCCCTCCACTTT,CASSFRRSSYNSPLHF
TRBJ2-7,many,TRBD2,TRBV20-1,TGCAGTGCGACACTAGCGGGAGGAAGTTGGGGTTACGAGCAGTACTTC,CSATLAGGSWGYEQYF
TRBJ1-3,.,.,TRBV29-1,TGCAGCGCCTCTGGAAACACCATATATTTT,CSASGNTIYF
TRBJ2-3,few,TRBD2,TRBV4-1,TGCGCCAGCAGGTCGACTAGCGGGGTCACAGATACGCAGTATTTT,CASRSTSGVTDTQYF